Listed below are T cell receptor beta chains from one sample, sequenced in a study of blood T cell repertoires in COVID-19. Clones were sequenced by immunoSEQ multiplex PCR, and TCRdb holds only the in-frame ones, with some missing. The sample consists of some 150,000 clones, roughly nine tenths of them appearing once. Sequenced material: peripheral blood. These receptors were obtained from a woman aged 80 or over in a cohort sampled during active or convalescent COVID-19. CDR3s include the opening cysteine and the closing phenylalanine or tryptophan.

v_call	cdr3_length	j_call	cdr3_aa
TRBV10-3	17	TRBJ1-1	CAINNVRDRAGGTEAFF
TRBV28	20	TRBJ2-6	CASSLYQGAVVNAGANVLTF
TRBV2	15	TRBJ2-5	CASITRDTYQETQYF
TRBV18	15	TRBJ1-1	CASSPWDRLNTEAFF
TRBV12-3/TRBV12-4	13	TRBJ2-3	CASSFRETDTQYF
TRBV2	12	TRBJ1-1	CASGRENTEAFF
TRBV30	15	TRBJ1-1	CAWRPAGQWNTEAFF
TRBV18	16	TRBJ1-2	CASSPPGGILNDGYTF
TRBV5-4	13	TRBJ2-5	CASSFPAAETQYF
TRBV9	15	TRBJ2-7	CASSVGGTSSYEQYF
TRBV2	15	TRBJ1-4	CASSSRFATNEKLFF
TRBV27	12	TRBJ1-5	CASSLSTGPQHF
TRBV14	22	TRBJ2-4	CASSQGLRGRRGPFPAKNIQYF
TRBV12-5	17	TRBJ2-1	CASGLSAGTSGSNEQFF
TRBV4-2	14	TRBJ2-7	CASSHDTGSYEQYF
TRBV18	13	TRBJ2-3	CASSPPNTDTQYF
TRBV4-1	15	TRBJ2-3	CASSQEGPSTDTQYF
TRBV18	15	TRBJ2-6	CASSLTGEGANVLTF
TRBV28	14	TRBJ1-4	CASSNDRANEKLFF
TRBV4-1	15	TRBJ2-1	CASSQMGLPYNEQFF
TRBV7-2	18	TRBJ2-5	CASSLGTSGNRGQETQYF
TRBV5-1	15	TRBJ2-2	CASSLQAENTGELFF
TRBV10-1	12	TRBJ1-1	CASSDSYPGAFF